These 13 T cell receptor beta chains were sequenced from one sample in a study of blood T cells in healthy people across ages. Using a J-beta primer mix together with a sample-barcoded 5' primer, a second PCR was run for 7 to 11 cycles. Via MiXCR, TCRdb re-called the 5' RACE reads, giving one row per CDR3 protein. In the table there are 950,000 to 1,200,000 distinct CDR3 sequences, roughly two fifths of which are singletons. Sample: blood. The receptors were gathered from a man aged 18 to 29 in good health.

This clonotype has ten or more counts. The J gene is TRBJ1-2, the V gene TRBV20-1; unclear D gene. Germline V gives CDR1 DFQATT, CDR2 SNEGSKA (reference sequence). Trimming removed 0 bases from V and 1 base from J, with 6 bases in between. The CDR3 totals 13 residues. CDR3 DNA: TGCAGTGCTAGAGAGGCAGATAACTATGGCTACACCTTC. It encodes CSAREADNYGYTF.

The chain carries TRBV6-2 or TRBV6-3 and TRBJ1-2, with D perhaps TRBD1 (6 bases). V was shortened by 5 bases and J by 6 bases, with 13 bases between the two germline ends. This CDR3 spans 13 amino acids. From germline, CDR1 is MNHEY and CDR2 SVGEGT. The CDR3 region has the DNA TGTGCCAGCAGTGCAGACACAGGGAATGGCTACACCTTC. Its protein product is CASSADTGNGYTF.

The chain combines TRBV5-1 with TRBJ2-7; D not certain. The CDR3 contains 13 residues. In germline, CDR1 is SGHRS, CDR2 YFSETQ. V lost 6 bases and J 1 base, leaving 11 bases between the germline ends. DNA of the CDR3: TGCGCCAGCATACCTCAGGAATCCTACGAGCAGTACTTC. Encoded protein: CASIPQESYEQYF.

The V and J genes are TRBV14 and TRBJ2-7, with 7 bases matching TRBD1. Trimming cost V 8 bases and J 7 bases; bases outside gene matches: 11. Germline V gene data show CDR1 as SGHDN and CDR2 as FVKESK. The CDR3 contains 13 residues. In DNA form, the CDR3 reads TGTGCCAGCCGACAGGGTACGGACAATGAGCAGTACTTC. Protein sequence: CASRQGTDNEQYF. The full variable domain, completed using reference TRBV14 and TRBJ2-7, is EAGVTQFPSHSVIEKGQTVTLRCDPISGHDNLYWYRRVMGKEIKFLLHFVKESKQDESGMPNNRFLAERTGGTYSTLKVQPAELEDSGVYFCASRQGTDNEQYFGPGTRLTVT.

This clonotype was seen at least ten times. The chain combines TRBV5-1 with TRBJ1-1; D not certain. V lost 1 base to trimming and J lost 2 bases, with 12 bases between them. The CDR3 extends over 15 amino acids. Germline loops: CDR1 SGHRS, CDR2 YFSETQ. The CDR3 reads CASSLWGSPNTEAFF. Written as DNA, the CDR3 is TGCGCCAGCAGCTTGTGGGGTAGCCCTAACACTGAAGCTTTCTTT.

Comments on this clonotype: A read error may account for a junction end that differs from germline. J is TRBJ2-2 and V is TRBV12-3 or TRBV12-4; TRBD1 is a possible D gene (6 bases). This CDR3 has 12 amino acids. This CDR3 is CASRGGAGELFF. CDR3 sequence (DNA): TGTGCTAGCAGAGGGGGAGCCGGGGAGCTGTTTTTT.

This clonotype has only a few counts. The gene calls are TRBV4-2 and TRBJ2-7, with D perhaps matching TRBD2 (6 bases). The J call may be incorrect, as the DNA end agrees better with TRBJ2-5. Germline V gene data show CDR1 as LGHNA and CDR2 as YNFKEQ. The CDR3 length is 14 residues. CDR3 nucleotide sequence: TGTGCCAGCAGCTTGCGGGGAGCCGGGGAGACCCAGTACTTC. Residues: CASSLRGAGETQYF.

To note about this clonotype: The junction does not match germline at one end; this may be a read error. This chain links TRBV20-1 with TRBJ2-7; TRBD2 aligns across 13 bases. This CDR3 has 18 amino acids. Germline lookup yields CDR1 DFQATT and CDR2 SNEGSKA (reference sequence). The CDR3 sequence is CSARDERGLAGTSCEQYF. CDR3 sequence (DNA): TGCAGTGCTAGAGATGAGAGGGGACTAGCGGGGACATCCTGCGAGCAGTACTTC.

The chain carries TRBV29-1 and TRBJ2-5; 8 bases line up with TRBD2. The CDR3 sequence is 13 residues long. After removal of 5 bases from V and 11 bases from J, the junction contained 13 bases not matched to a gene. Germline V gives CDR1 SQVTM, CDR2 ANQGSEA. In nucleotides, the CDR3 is TGCAGCGTTCTCCGGGGGGGATACAATGAGCAGTACTTC. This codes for CSVLRGGYNEQYF.

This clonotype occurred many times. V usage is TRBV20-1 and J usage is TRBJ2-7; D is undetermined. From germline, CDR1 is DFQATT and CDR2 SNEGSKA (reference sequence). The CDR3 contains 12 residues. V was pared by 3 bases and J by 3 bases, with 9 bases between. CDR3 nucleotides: TGCAGTGCTAGTGGGAAATTCTACGAGCAGTACTTC. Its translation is CSASGKFYEQYF.

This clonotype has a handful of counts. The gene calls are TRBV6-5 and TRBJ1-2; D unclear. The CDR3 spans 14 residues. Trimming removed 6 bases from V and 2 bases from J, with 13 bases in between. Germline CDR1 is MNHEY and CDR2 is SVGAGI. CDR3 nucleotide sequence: TGTGCCAGCAGACTCCTCGACAAGAACTATGGCTACACCTTC. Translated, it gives CASRLLDKNYGYTF.

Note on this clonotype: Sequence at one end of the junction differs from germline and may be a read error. The CDR3 sequence: CANSQKAGTEDNEQFF. The DNA of the CDR3 is TGCGCCAACAGCCAAAAAGCCGGGACAGAGGACAATGAGCAGTTCTTC. This chain connects TRBV4-3 to TRBJ2-1, with 7 bases identical to TRBD1. The CDR3 contains 16 residues. Per germline, CDR1 LGHNA and CDR2 YSLEER.

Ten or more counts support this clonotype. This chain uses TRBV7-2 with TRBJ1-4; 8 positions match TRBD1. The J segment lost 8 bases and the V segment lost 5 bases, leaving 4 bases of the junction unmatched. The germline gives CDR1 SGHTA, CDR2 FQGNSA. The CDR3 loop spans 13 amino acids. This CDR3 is CASSRTGREKLFF. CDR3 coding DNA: TGTGCCAGCAGCAGGACAGGGAGGGAAAAACTGTTTTTT.